One and the same sample provided the 26 T cell receptor beta chains below, sequenced in a study of a mutant IDH1 vaccine in newly diagnosed glioma. Antigen specificity for these receptors is unknown. Using immunoSEQ multiplex PCR, the repertoire was profiled, and TCRdb retains in-frame clones only, with some absent. Of over 35,000 clones listed, 84% are singletons. Time point indicated: week 23, last vaccination. Mutant IDH1 20-mer peptide, at 300 ug, made up each vaccine dose, with topical imiquimod. Sample: PBMCs, taken from a glioma patient whose treatment included an IDH1 peptide vaccine. Receptors originate from a woman aged 18-29 years with glioma. Some clones in this sample may be carry-over from other donors' samples.

The chain is built from TRBV27 and TRBJ2-4; D may match TRBD1 or TRBD2 (5 bases each). The CDR3 covers 14 residues. From germline, CDR1 is MNHEY and CDR2 SMNVEV (reference sequence). Trimming removed 5 bases at V and 8 bases at J, with 16 bases between. DNA for the CDR3: TGTGCCAGCAGTGGGGGTGTGGGGGTAGACATTCAGTACTTC. Protein: CASSGGVGVDIQYF.

V usage is TRBV6-1 and J usage is TRBJ2-7; D uncertain. V gave up 2 bases and J gave up 4 bases, with 3 bases separating them. There are 11 residues in the CDR3. Germline V gene data show CDR1 as MNHNS and CDR2 as SASEGT. Here the CDR3 reads CASSEFYEQYF. The CDR3 DNA reads TGTGCCAGCAGTGAATTTTACGAGCAGTACTTC.

The CDR3 coding sequence is TGTGCCAGCAGCATAAACAGCTACGAGCAGTACTTC. It specifies CASSINSYEQYF. V is TRBV13 and J is TRBJ2-5; D is unclear. The DNA end lines up better with TRBJ2-7; the J call may be wrong. The CDR3 sequence is 12 residues long. The germline V gene encodes CDR1 PRHDT and CDR2 FYEKMQ (reference sequence).

The V and J genes are TRBV5-5 and TRBJ2-1; D is unresolved. The germline V gene has CDR1 SGHKS and CDR2 YYEKEE (reference sequence). CDR3 length: 13 amino acids. V was clipped by 7 bases and J by 5 bases, with 13 bases between them. Here the CDR3 reads CASVRWAHNEQFF. The CDR3 DNA reads as TGTGCCAGCGTCAGGTGGGCCCACAATGAGCAGTTCTTC.

The V call is TRBV7-8, the J call TRBJ2-5, with D perhaps TRBD1 (7 bases). The CDR3 has 15 amino acids. Per germline, CDR1 SGHVS and CDR2 FQNEAQ. V was pared by 5 bases and J by 7 bases, with 20 bases between. CDR3 sequence: CASSPRDSPEGTQYF. CDR3 DNA: TGTGCCAGCAGCCCCCGGGACAGTCCGGAGGGGACCCAGTACTTC.

The chain recombines TRBV29-1 with TRBJ2-7; D is uncertain. Trimming pared 3 bases from V and 3 bases from J, leaving 9 bases between. The length of the CDR3 is 12 residues. CDR1 is SQVTM, CDR2 ANQGSEA, per germline. The chain's CDR3 is CSVEGRFYEQYF. In DNA form, the CDR3 reads TGCAGCGTTGAGGGTAGGTTCTACGAGCAGTACTTC.

The J gene is TRBJ1-1, the V gene TRBV2; D is ambiguous. The CDR3 length is 14 residues. Germline V gene sequence: CDR1 SNHLY, CDR2 FYNNEI. V lost 3 bases to trimming and J lost 1 base, with 9 bases between them. The CDR3, as DNA: TGTGCCAGCAGTGATTGGGTAGGGAACACTGAAGCTTTCTTT. Protein: CASSDWVGNTEAFF.

This chain uses TRBV13 with TRBJ2-5, with unresolved D. V was clipped by 2 bases and J by 0 bases, with 7 bases between them. The length of the CDR3 is 14 residues. Per the germline V gene, CDR1 is PRHDT and CDR2 is FYEKMQ (reference sequence). CDR3: CASSLRMYQETQYF. For the CDR3, the DNA is TGTGCCAGCAGCTTAAGAATGTACCAAGAGACCCAGTACTTC. Together with reference TRBV13 and TRBJ2-5, the CDR3 gives the full variable domain: AAGVIQSPRHLIKEKRETATLKCYPIPRHDTVYWYQQGPGQDPQFLISFYEKMQSDKGSIPDRFSAQQFSDYHSELNMSSLELGDSALYFCASSLRMYQETQYFGPGTRLLVL.

The chain employs TRBV27 and TRBJ2-7; 8 bases fit TRBD2. In germline, CDR1 is MNHEY, CDR2 SMNVEV (reference sequence). The CDR3 extends over 14 amino acids. Trimming at V came to 7 bases and at J to 3 bases, leaving 8 bases not matched to a gene. DNA of the CDR3: TGTGCCAGCAAGATAGCGGGGCTAAACTACGAGCAGTACTTC. This gives the protein CASKIAGLNYEQYF.

The chain uses TRBV29-1 and TRBJ1-2; D not resolved. Deletions cut 2 bases from V and 8 bases from J, with 18 bases between. The CDR3 spans 14 residues. CDR1 is SQVTM and CDR2 is ANQGSEA in the germline V gene. The CDR3 region is CSVETGRASPGYTF. DNA of the CDR3: TGCAGCGTTGAAACCGGCCGGGCCTCCCCGGGCTACACCTTC.

As DNA, the CDR3 is TGTGCCAGTAGACCGACAGGGACTAACTATGGCTACACCTTC. Protein: CASRPTGTNYGYTF. The V gene is TRBV27, the J gene TRBJ1-2; TRBD1 matches 7 bases. Per the germline V gene, CDR1 is MNHEY and CDR2 is SMNVEV (reference sequence). This CDR3 comprises 14 residues. Trimming at V came to 9 bases and at J to 0 bases, leaving 7 bases not matched to a gene.

The V call is TRBV29-1, the J call TRBJ2-1, with D unresolved. V was trimmed by 4 bases and J by 7 bases, leaving 5 bases between them. The CDR3 contains 10 residues. Germline V gene data show CDR1 as SQVTM and CDR2 as ANQGSEA. CDR3 region: CSVVGNEQFF. As DNA, the CDR3 is TGCAGCGTTGTAGGGAATGAGCAGTTCTTC.

The genes are TRBV27 and TRBJ2-3, with a tentative D call TRBD1 (6 bases). The germline V gene has CDR1 MNHEY and CDR2 SMNVEV (reference sequence). Trimming cost V 6 bases and J 2 bases, with 15 bases left between them. The CDR3 spans 15 residues. Written as DNA, the CDR3 is TGTGCCAGCAGAAAAGGGGGACGTGACACAGATACGCAGTATTTT. Its translation is CASRKGGRDTDTQYF.

The chain is built from TRBV5-1 and TRBJ2-7; no clear D. Looked up from germline, CDR1 is SGHRS and CDR2 is YFSETQ. The V end lost 0 bases, the J end lost 6 bases, and 13 bases lay between the germline ends. There are 14 residues in the CDR3. DNA of the CDR3: TGCGCCAGCAGCTTGGGAGTAGGGCCGGCCGAGCAGTACTTC. Protein: CASSLGVGPAEQYF.

The chain is built from TRBV5-6 and TRBJ1-3; TRBD1 matches 8 bases. Germline loops: CDR1 SGHDT, CDR2 YYEEEE. V shed 0 bases and J 0 bases; nucleotides not matched to a gene: 2. This CDR3 region has 16 residues. The CDR3: CASSLAGQGSGNTIYF. CDR3 sequence (DNA): TGTGCCAGCAGCTTGGCAGGACAGGGCTCTGGAAACACCATATATTTT.

CDR3 DNA: TGTGCCAGCAGCCAAGTAGGTTGGGGGAGCTATGGCTACACCTTC. As protein: CASSQVGWGSYGYTF. J is TRBJ1-2 and V is TRBV14; D may be TRBD1 (5 bases). CDR1 and CDR2 (germline): SGHDN, FVKESK. CDR3 length: 15 amino acids. V lost 1 base, J lost 4 bases, and 13 bases lay in between.

The genes are TRBV5-1 and TRBJ2-3, with D maybe TRBD1 (6 bases). CDR3 size: 14 residues. CDR1 is SGHRS and CDR2 is YFSETQ in the germline V gene. Trimming took off 7 bases at V and 2 bases at J, with 14 bases between the two ends. CDR3 in DNA: TGCGCCAGCCGAGGGGGATTTGACACAGATACGCAGTATTTT. Translation gives CASRGGFDTDTQYF.

V gene TRBV9 combines with J gene TRBJ2-3; 7 bases are a match to TRBD2. The germline V gene encodes CDR1 SGDLS and CDR2 YYNGEE. Trimming cost V 3 bases and J 3 bases; bases outside gene matches: 10. The CDR3 loop spans 16 amino acids. The CDR3 reads CASSARATSDTDTQYF. The CDR3 DNA sequence: TGTGCCAGCAGCGCCCGGGCTACTAGCGATACAGATACGCAGTATTTT.

The chain couples TRBV11-2 to TRBJ1-4; tentative D call: TRBD1 (5 bases). The CDR3 runs 14 residues. CDR1 SGHAT and CDR2 FQNNGV come from the germline V gene. V dropped 2 bases and J dropped 8 bases, with 12 bases sitting between them. The CDR3 nucleotides are TGTGCCAGCAGCTTAAACAGGCTAAGGGAAAAACTGTTTTTT. It translates to CASSLNRLREKLFF.

The rearrangement uses TRBV7-8 and TRBJ1-2; 7 nucleotides agree with TRBD1. Losses at the gene ends were 5 bases for V and 2 bases for J; bases not matched to a gene: 11. Per germline, CDR1 SGHVS and CDR2 FQNEAQ. This CDR3 is 16 amino acids long. Here the CDR3 DNA reads TGTGCCAGCAGCCCTAACCCAGGGGGGATGAACTATGGCTACACCTTC. Residues: CASSPNPGGMNYGYTF.

The chain is built from TRBV7-9 and TRBJ2-7, with D uncertain. From germline, CDR1 is SEHNR and CDR2 FQNEAQ (reference sequence). The CDR3 length is 11 residues. V lost 1 base and J lost 5, with 3 bases in between. In nucleotides, the CDR3 is TGTGCCAGCAGCTTAGGGGACGAGCAGTACTTC. Protein sequence: CASSLGDEQYF.

The J gene is TRBJ1-5, the V gene TRBV18; the D gene is possibly TRBD1 (6 bases). V lost 5 bases, J lost 1 base, and 18 bases lay in between. The CDR3 length is 17 residues. CDR1 and CDR2 from the germline V gene are KGHSH and LQKENI. Here the CDR3 reads CASSSLGAGASNQPQHF. The CDR3 region has the DNA TGTGCCAGCTCATCCCTCGGTGCAGGGGCCAGCAATCAGCCCCAGCATTTT.

V gene TRBV6-6 combines with J gene TRBJ1-1; no clear D. The V gene's germline CDR1 is MNHNY and CDR2 SVGAGI (reference sequence). The V end lost 0 bases, the J end lost 8 bases, and 10 bases lay between the germline ends. There are 13 residues in the CDR3. The chain's CDR3 is CASSYSIVQEAFF. In DNA, the CDR3 is TGTGCCAGCAGTTACTCGATAGTCCAGGAAGCTTTCTTT.

The CDR3 bases are TGTGCCAGCAGTTTCCTCGAGTTCATGAACACTGAAGCTTTCTTT. Its protein product is CASSFLEFMNTEAFF. The V and J genes are TRBV6-1 and TRBJ1-1; D call uncertain. The length of the CDR3 is 15 residues. V lost 5 bases to trimming and J lost 0 bases, with 13 bases between them. Looked up from germline, CDR1 is MNHNS and CDR2 is SASEGT.

This clone has only one observation. V is TRBV6-6 and J is TRBJ1-5, with a possible D match to TRBD1 (5 bases). The CDR3 runs 14 residues. Germline CDR1 MNHNY, CDR2 SVGAGI (reference sequence). With 2 bases removed from V and 7 bases from J, the gap between germline ends came to 12 bases. This chain's CDR3 is CASSYGQGKQPQHF. CDR3 coding DNA: TGTGCCAGCAGTTACGGGCAGGGTAAACAGCCCCAGCATTTT.

The chain joins TRBV11-2 to TRBJ2-3, with D perhaps matching TRBD2 (5 bases). Germline V lookup: CDR1 SGHAT, CDR2 FQNNGV. The V end lost 5 bases, the J end lost 4 bases, and 16 bases lay between the germline ends. The length of the CDR3 is 15 residues. CDR3 sequence reads: CASSRGAKASDTQYF. The CDR3, as DNA: TGTGCCAGCAGCCGGGGTGCTAAGGCTTCAGATACGCAGTATTTT.